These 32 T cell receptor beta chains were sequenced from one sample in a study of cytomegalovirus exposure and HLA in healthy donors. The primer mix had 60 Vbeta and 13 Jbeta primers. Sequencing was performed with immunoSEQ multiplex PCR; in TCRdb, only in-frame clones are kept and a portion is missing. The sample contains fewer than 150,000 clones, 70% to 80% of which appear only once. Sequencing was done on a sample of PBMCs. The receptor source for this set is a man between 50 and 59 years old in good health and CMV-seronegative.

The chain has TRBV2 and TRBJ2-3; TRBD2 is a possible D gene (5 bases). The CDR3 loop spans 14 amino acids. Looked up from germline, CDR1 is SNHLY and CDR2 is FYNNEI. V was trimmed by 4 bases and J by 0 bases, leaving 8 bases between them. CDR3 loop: CASSGEISTDTQYF. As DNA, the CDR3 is TGTGCCAGCAGTGGGGAGATTAGCACAGATACGCAGTATTTT.

The CDR3 region is CASTLGGPWNTEAFF. CDR3 nucleotide sequence: TGTGCCAGCACCTTAGGAGGTCCGTGGAACACTGAAGCTTTCTTT. The gene calls are TRBV27 and TRBJ1-1; D gene uncertain. This CDR3 is built from 15 residues. CDR1 and CDR2 from the germline V gene are MNHEY and SMNVEV (reference sequence). V was clipped by 7 bases and J by 1 base, with 16 bases between them.

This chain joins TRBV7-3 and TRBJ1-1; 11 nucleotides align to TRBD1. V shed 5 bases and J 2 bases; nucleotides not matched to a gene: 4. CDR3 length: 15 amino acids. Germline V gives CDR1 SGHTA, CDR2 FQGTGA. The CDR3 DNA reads TGTGCCAGCAGCCATGGACAGGGGGCCAACACTGAAGCTTTCTTT. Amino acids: CASSHGQGANTEAFF.

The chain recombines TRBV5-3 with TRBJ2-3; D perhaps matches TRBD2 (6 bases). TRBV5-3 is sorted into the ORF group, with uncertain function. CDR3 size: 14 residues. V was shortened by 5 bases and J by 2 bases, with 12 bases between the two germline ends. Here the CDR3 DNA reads TGTGCCAGAAGGACCCGGCGGGACACAGATACGCAGTATTTT. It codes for CARRTRRDTDTQYF.

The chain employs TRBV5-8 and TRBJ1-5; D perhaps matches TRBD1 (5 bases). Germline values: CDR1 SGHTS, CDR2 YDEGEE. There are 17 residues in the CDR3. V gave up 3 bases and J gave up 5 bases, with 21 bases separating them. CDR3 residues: CASSSRGGWAFDQPQHF. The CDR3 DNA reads TGTGCCAGCAGCTCCCGGGGGGGGTGGGCTTTTGATCAGCCCCAGCATTTT.

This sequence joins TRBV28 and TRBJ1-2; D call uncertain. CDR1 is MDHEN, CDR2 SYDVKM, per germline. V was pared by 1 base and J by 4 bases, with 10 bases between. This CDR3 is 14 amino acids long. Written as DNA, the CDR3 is TGTGCCAGCAGTTTATCCTCAGATATCTATGGCTACACCTTC. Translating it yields CASSLSSDIYGYTF.

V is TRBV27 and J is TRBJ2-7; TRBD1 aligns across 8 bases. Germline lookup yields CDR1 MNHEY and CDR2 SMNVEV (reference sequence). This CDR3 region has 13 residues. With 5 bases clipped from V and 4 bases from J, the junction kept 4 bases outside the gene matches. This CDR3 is CASSRQGTYEQYF. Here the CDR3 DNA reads TGTGCCAGCAGTCGACAGGGGACATACGAGCAGTACTTC.

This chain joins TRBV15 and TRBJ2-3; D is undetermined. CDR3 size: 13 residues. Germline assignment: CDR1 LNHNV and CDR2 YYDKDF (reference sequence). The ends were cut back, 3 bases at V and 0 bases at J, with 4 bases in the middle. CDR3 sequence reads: CATSRTSTDTQYF. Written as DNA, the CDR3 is TGTGCCACCAGCAGGACTAGCACAGATACGCAGTATTTT.

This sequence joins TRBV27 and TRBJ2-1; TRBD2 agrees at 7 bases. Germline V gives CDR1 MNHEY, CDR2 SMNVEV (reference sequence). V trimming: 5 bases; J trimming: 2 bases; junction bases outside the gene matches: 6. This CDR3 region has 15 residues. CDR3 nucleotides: TGTGCCAGCAGTCCGCGGGAGTCCACCTACAATGAGCAGTTCTTC. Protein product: CASSPRESTYNEQFF.

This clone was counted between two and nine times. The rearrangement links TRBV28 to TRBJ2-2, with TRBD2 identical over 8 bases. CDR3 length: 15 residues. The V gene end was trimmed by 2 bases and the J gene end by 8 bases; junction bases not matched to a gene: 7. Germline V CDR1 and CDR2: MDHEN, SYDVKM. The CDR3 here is CASSLGGRTSGELFF. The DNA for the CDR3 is TGTGCCAGCAGTTTAGGCGGGAGGACTTCGGGGGAGCTGTTTTTT.

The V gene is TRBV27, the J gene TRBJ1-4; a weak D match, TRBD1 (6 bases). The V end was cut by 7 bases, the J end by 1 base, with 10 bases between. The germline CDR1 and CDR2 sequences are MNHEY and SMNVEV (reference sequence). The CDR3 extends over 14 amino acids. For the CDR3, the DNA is TGTGCCAGCACAAAGACAGGAACTAATGAAAAACTGTTTTTT. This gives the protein CASTKTGTNEKLFF.

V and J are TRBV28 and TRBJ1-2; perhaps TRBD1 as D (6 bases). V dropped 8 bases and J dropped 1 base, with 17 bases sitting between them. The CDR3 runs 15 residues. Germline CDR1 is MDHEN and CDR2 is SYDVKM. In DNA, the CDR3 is TGTGCCAGCGGCATCGCGGGAGGGGGTAACTATGGCTACACCTTC. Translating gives CASGIAGGGNYGYTF.

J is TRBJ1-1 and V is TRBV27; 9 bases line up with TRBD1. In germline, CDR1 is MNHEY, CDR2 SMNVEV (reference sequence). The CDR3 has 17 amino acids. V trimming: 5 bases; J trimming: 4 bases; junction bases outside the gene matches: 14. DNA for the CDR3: TGTGCCAGCAGTCCCTGGACAGGGGATAAAGCGGGCACTGAAGCTTTCTTT. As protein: CASSPWTGDKAGTEAFF.

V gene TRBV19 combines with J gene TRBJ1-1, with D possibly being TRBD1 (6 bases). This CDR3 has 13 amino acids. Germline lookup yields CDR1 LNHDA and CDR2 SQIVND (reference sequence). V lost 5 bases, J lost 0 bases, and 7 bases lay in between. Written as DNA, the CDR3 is TGTGCCAGTAGTCGACAGGTGAACACTGAAGCTTTCTTT. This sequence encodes CASSRQVNTEAFF.

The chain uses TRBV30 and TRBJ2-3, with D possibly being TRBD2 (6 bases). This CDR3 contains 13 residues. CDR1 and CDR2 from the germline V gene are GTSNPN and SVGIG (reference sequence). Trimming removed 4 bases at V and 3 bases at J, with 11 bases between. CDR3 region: CAWNTGGTDTQYF. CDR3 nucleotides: TGTGCCTGGAACACTGGGGGGACAGATACGCAGTATTTT. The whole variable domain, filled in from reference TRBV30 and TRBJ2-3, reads SQTIHQWPATLVQPVGSPLSLECTVEGTSNPNLYWYRQAAGRGLQLLFYSVGIGQISSEVPQNLSASRPQDRQFILSSKKLLLSDSGFYLCAWNTGGTDTQYFGPGTRLTVL.

CDR3 in DNA: TGTGCCAGCAGTTCTGGACAGTTTACCTCTACAGATACGCAGTATTTT. Translated: CASSSGQFTSTDTQYF. The chain has TRBV6-6 and TRBJ2-3; possible D gene TRBD1, 6 bases. CDR1 MNHNY and CDR2 SVGAGI come from the germline V gene (reference sequence). The CDR3 contains 16 residues. Trimming cost V 4 bases and J 3 bases, with 17 bases left between them.

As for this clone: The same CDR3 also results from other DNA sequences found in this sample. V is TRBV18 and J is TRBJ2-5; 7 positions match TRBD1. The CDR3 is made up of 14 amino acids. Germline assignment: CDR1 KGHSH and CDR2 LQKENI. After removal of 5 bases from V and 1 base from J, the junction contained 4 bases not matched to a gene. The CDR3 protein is CASSKDRAQETQYF. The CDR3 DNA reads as TGTGCCAGCTCAAAAGACAGGGCCCAAGAGACCCAGTACTTC.

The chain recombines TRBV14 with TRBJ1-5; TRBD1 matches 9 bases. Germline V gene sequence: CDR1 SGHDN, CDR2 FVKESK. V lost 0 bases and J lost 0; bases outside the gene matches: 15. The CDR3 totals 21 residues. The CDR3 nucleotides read TGTGCCAGCAGCCAAGAAGAGCTGGGACAGGGTGGCCCTCTTAGCAATCAGCCCCAGCATTTT. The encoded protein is CASSQEELGQGGPLSNQPQHF.

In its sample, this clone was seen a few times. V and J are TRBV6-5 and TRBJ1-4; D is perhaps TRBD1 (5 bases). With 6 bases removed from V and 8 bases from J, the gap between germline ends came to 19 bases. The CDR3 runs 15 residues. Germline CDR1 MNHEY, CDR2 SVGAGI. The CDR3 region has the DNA TGTGCCAGCAGCACCGGGCCCGGGGGAGGGGAAAAACTGTTTTTT. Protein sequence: CASSTGPGGGEKLFF.

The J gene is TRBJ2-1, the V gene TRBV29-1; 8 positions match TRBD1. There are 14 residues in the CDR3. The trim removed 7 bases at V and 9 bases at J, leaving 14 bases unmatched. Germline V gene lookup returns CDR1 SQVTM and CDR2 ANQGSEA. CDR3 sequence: CSGSRTGIGIEQFF. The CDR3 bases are TGCAGCGGTTCAAGGACAGGGATCGGGATTGAGCAGTTCTTC.

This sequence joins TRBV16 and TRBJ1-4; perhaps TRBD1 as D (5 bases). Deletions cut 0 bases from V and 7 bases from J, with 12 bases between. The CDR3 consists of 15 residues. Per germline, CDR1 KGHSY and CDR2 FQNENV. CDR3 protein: CASSQSAGQGEKLFF. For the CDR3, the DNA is TGTGCCAGCAGCCAATCTGCGGGGCAGGGTGAAAAACTGTTTTTT.

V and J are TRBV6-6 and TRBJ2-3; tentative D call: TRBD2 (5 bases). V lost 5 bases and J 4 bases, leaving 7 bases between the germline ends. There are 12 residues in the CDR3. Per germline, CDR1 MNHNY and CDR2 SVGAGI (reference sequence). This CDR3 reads CASSLEADTQYF. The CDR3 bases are TGTGCCAGCAGTCTGGAGGCAGATACGCAGTATTTT.

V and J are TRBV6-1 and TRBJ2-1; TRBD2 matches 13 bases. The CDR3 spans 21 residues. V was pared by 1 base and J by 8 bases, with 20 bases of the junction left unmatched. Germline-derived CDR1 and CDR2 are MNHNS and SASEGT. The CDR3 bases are TGTGCCAGCAGTGAAGGTTGGTCAAAGGGACTAGCGGGATCGGTTTGGGATGAGCAGTTCTTC. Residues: CASSEGWSKGLAGSVWDEQFF.

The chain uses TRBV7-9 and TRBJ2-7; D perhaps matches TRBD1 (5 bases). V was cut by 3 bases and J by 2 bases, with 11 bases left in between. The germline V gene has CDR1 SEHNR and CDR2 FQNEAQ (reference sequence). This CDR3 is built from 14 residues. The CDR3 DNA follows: TGTGCCAGCAGCTTCGCCCAGGGCGCCTACGAGCAGTACTTC. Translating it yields CASSFAQGAYEQYF.

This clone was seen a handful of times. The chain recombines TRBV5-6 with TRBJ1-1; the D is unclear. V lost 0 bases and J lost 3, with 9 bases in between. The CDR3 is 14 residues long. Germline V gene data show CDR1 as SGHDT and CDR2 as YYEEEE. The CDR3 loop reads CASSLGSYHTEAFF. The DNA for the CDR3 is TGTGCCAGCAGCTTGGGAAGCTACCACACTGAAGCTTTCTTT.

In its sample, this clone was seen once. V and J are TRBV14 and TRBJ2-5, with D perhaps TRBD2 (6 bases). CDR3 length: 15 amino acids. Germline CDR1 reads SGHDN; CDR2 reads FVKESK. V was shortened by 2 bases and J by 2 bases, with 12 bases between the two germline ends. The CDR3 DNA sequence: TGTGCCAGCAGCCAATTAAGCGGGCCTCAAGAGACCCAGTACTTC. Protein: CASSQLSGPQETQYF.

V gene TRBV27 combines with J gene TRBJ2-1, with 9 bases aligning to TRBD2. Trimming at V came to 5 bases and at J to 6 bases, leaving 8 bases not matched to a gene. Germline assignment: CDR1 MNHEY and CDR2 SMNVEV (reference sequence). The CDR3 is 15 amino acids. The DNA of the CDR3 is TGTGCCAGCAGTCCTCTTGCGGGAGGGGTCAATGAGCAGTTCTTC. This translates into CASSPLAGGVNEQFF.

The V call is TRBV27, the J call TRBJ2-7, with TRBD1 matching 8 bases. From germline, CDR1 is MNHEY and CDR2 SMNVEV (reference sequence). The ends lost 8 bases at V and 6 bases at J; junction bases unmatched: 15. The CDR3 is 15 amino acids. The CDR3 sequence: CASSPRGQVGGEQYF. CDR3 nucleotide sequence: TGTGCCAGCTCCCCCCGGGGACAGGTGGGCGGCGAGCAGTACTTC.

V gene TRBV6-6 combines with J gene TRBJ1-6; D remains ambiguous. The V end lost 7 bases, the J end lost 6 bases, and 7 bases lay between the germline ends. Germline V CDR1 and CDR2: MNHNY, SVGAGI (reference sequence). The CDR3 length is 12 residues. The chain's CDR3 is CASTHSNSPLHF. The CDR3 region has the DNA TGTGCCAGCACCCACTCTAATTCACCCCTCCACTTT.

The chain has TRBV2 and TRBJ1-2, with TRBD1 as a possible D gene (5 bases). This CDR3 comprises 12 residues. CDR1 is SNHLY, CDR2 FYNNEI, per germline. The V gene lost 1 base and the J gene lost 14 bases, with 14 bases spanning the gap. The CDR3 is CASSEVRARITF. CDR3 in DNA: TGTGCCAGCAGTGAAGTCAGGGCCCGTATAACCTTC.

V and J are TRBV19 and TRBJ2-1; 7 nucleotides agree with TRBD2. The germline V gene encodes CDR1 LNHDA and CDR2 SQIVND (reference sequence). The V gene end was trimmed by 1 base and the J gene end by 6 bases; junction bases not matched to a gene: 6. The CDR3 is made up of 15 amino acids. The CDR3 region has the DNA TGTGCCAGTAGTATAGGACGCGGGAGCGGCAATGAGCAGTTCTTC. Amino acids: CASSIGRGSGNEQFF. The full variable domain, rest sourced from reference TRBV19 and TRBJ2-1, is DGGITQSPKYLFRKEGQNVTLSCEQNLNHDAMYWYRQDPGQGLRLIYYSQIVNDFQKGDIAEGYSVSREKKESFPLTVTSAQKNPTAFYLCASSIGRGSGNEQFFGPGTRLTVL.

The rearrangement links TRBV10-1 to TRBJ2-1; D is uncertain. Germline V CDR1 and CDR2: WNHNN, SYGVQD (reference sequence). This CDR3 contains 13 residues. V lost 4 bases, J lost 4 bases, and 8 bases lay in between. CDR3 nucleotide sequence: TGCGCCAGCAGTGTGTCGGAGTACAATGAGCAGTTCTTC. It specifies CASSVSEYNEQFF.